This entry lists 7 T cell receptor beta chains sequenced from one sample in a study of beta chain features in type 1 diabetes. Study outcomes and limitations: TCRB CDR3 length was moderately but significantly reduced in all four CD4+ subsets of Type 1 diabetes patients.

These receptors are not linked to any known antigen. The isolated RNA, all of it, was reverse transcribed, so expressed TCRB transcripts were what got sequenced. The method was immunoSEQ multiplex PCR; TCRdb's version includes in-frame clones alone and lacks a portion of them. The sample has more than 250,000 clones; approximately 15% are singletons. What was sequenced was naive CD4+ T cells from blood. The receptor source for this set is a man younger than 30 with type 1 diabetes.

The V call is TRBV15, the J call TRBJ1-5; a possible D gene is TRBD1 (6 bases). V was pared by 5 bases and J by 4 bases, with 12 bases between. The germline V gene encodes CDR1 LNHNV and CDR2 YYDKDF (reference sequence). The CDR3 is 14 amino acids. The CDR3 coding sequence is TGTGCCACCAGCGGCCGGGACAAAAATCAGCCCCAGCATTTT. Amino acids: CATSGRDKNQPQHF. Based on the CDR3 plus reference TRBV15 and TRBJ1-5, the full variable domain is DAMVIQNPRYQVTQFGKPVTLSCSQTLNHNVMYWYQQKSSQAPKLLFHYYDKDFNNEADTPDNFQSRRPNTSFCFLDIRSPGLGDTAMYLCATSGRDKNQPQHFGDGTRLSIL.

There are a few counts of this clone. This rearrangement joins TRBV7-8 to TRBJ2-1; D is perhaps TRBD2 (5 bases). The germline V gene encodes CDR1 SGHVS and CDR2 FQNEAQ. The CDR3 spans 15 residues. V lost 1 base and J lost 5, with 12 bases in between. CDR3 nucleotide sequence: TGTGCCAGCAGCTTAGTCTCGGGAATAGACAATGAGCAGTTCTTC. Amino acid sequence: CASSLVSGIDNEQFF.

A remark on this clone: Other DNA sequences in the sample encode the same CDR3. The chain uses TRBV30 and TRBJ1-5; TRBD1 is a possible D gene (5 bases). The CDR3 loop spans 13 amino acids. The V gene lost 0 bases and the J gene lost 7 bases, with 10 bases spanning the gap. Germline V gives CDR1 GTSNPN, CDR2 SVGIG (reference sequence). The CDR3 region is CAWSVRQGQPQHF. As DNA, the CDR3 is TGTGCCTGGAGTGTAAGGCAGGGACAGCCCCAGCATTTT.

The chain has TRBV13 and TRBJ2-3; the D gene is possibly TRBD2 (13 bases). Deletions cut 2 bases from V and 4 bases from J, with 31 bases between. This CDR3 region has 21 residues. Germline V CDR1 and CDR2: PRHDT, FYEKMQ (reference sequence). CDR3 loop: CASSLRDRGPWTSGRPDTQYF. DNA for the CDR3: TGTGCCAGCAGCTTACGGGACAGGGGGCCGTGGACTAGCGGGAGACCAGATACGCAGTATTTT. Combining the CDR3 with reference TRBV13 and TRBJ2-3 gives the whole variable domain AAGVIQSPRHLIKEKRETATLKCYPIPRHDTVYWYQQGPGQDPQFLISFYEKMQSDKGSIPDRFSAQQFSDYHSELNMSSLELGDSALYFCASSLRDRGPWTSGRPDTQYFGPGTRLTVL.

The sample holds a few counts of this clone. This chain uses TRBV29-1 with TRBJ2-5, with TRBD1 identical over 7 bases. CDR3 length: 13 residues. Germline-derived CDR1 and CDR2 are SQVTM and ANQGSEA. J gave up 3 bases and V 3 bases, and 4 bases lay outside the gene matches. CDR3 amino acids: CSVDLDREETQYF. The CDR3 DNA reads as TGCAGCGTTGATTTAGACAGGGAAGAGACCCAGTACTTC.

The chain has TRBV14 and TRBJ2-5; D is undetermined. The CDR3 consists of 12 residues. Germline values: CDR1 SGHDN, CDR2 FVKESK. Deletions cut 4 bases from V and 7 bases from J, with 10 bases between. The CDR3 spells CASSPGFGTQYF. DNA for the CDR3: TGTGCCAGCAGCCCCGGGTTTGGGACCCAGTACTTC.

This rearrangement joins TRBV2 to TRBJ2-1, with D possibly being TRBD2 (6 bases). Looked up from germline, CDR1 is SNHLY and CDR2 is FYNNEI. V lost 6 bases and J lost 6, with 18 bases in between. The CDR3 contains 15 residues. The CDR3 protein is CASRGVGGVSNEQFF. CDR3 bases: TGTGCCAGCAGGGGGGTGGGGGGAGTGAGCAATGAGCAGTTCTTC.